This T cell receptor (beta chain) originates from a study of cytomegalovirus exposure and HLA in healthy donors. V lost 5 bases, J lost 6 bases, and 10 bases stayed unmatched. Germline CDR1 SEHNR, CDR2 FQNEAQ (reference sequence). CDR3 size: 15 residues. Notes on this clone: Its target is not known.

The study ran its PCR with 60 Vbeta and 13 Jbeta primers. Here immunoSEQ multiplex PCR was the method, and the copy in TCRdb shows in-frame clones only, minus some. The sample lists over 150,000 clones, around 81% occurring once. Overall study findings and caveats: Another analysis was done later, and it associated around 16,000 TCR beta sequences with HLA alleles at 0.05 false discovery rate.

This TCR was recovered from a woman between 40 and 50 years old in good health and CMV-seropositive. Sample: PBMCs. The rearrangement joins TRBV7-9 to TRBJ2-1; 7 nucleotides line up with TRBD2. CDR3 DNA: TGTGCCAGCAGCGGGGGGGGTTTGGGGGGCAATGAGCAGTTCTTC. Translation: CASSGGGLGGNEQFF.